The rows below give T cell receptor beta chains drawn from one sample of a study of T-cell reconstitution after alpha-beta-depleted transplantation in children. From the PCR reads, TCRdb called clonotypes with MiXCR, one entry per CDR3 protein. The sample consists of about 610,000 distinct CDR3 sequences, roughly a tenth of them appearing once. The sample here was PBMCs from the stem cell graft donor, taken from the stem cell graft. Source of these receptors: a human donor who donated a stem cell graft to a child with acute myeloid leukemia. CDR3s include the opening cysteine and the closing phenylalanine or tryptophan. A D gene is named only where the DNA matches it firmly. Size values are once, few and many counts, or a class for expanded clones, and some rows have none.

>TRBV11-2|TRBD2|few|TRBJ2-1
TGTGCCAGCAGCTTAGGAGGGGTGGGACTAGCGCCCAACAATGAGCAGTTCTTC
CASSLGGVGLAPNNEQFF
>TRBV29-1|.|.|TRBJ1-2
TGCAGCGTTGATGTCGACAGGACTAACTATGGCTACACCTTC
CSVDVDRTNYGYTF
>TRBV7-2|.|.|TRBJ2-7
TGTGCCAGCAAGGACCCAATACTCCACGAGCAGTACTTC
CASKDPILHEQYF
>TRBV9|TRBD1|many|TRBJ2-2
TGTGCCAGCAGCGTAGGGGACAGGGTAGTTAACACCGGGGAGCTGTTTTTT
CASSVGDRVVNTGELFF
>TRBV14|.|many|TRBJ2-2
TGTGCCAGCAGCCTGCGGACAACCACCGGGGAGCTGTTTTTT
CASSLRTTTGELFF
>TRBV13|TRBD2|many|TRBJ2-7
TGTGCCAGCAGCATGGGGACTAGCGCCTCCTACGAGCAGTACTTC
CASSMGTSASYEQYF
>TRBV12-3/TRBV12-4|TRBD1|many|TRBJ2-3
TGTGCCAGCAGTTTAGGGACAGGGGGCGCAGATACGCAGTATTTT
CASSLGTGGADTQYF
>TRBV28|.|.|TRBJ2-7
TGTGCCAGCAGTTTGCCCGGGAATCAGGACGAGCAGTACTTC
CASSLPGNQDEQYF
>TRBV21-1|.|many|TRBJ2-7
TGTGCCAGCAGCTTCGACAGGGGAACAGGGGTCGAGCAGTACTTC
CASSFDRGTGVEQYF
>TRBV7-9|.|many|TRBJ2-7
TGTGCCAGCAGCTTCACAGGCGACTACGAGCAGTACTTC
CASSFTGDYEQYF
>TRBV4-2|.|few|TRBJ2-1
TGTGCCAGCAGCCAAGGGGGGGCAGAATCCTACAATGAGCAGTTCTTC
CASSQGGAESYNEQFF
>TRBV29-1|TRBD1|.|TRBJ2-1
TGCAGCGTCGTGACAGGGCCCTATGAGAACAATGAGCAGTTCTTC
CSVVTGPYENNEQFF
>TRBV20-1|.|few|TRBJ1-5
TGCAGTGCTAGAGATCGTCTGAGTACGGGACAACCTAACCAGCCCCAGCATTTT
CSARDRLSTGQPNQPQHF
>TRBV20-1|.|many|TRBJ2-5
TGCAGTGCTAATCTGGGGCCAGAGACCCAGTACTTC
CSANLGPETQYF
>TRBV3-1|.|.|TRBJ2-2
TGTGCCAGCAGCCTTCTCGGGGGCGGGGAGCTGTTTTTT
CASSLLGGGELFF
>TRBV29-1|TRBD1|.|TRBJ1-5
TGCAGCGTTGACGAAGGGGGCCTAGGGGCCCAGCATTTT
CSVDEGGLGAQHF
>TRBV5-1|TRBD2|.|TRBJ2-1
TGCGCCAGCAGCCCGGACGGGGGGGACAATGAGCAGTTCTTC
CASSPDGGDNEQFF
>TRBV6-6|.|many|TRBJ2-7
TGTGCCAGCACGGCTAGCCGGGACACGACGCAGTACTTC
CASTASRDTTQYF
>TRBV6-2/TRBV6-3|.|many|TRBJ2-3
TGTGCCAGCAACCCCACCGCCCTAAACAAGGATACGCAGTATTTT
CASNPTALNKDTQYF
>TRBV28|TRBD1|.|TRBJ1-2
TGTGCCAGCAGTTCCCCCGGGACAGCCTCTAGGGGCTATGGCTACACCTTC
CASSSPGTASRGYGYTF
>TRBV12-3/TRBV12-4|.|.|TRBJ2-1
TGTGCCAGCAGTTTACGGGGGAGTGAGGAGCAGTTCTTC
CASSLRGSEEQFF
>TRBV28|TRBD2|.|TRBJ2-2
TGTGCCAGCAGTCATCTAGTTCGGGAGGGCCCGGACACCGGGGAGCTGTTTTTT
CASSHLVREGPDTGELFF
>TRBV12-3/TRBV12-4|.|many|TRBJ2-1
TGTGCCAGCAGCCCCCCATTCACCAATGAGCAGTTCTTC
CASSPPFTNEQFF
>TRBV5-1|.|.|TRBJ2-2
TGCGCCAGCAGCCTACAGGGAAACGTAGGGGAGCTGTTTTTT
CASSLQGNVGELFF
>TRBV6-4|TRBD2|many|TRBJ2-3
TGTGCCAGCAGTGAAGGTAGCGGGAGCACAGATACGCAGTATTTT
CASSEGSGSTDTQYF
>TRBV4-2|TRBD2|few|TRBJ2-7
TGTGCCAGCAGCCCACCTCGCACTAGCGGGAGTTCCTACGAGCAGTACTTC
CASSPPRTSGSSYEQYF
>TRBV7-2|.|few|TRBJ2-5
TGTGCCAGCAGCTTTTTCGGAGCGGGTGAAGAGACCCAGTACTTC
CASSFFGAGEETQYF
>TRBV12-3/TRBV12-4|.|.|TRBJ1-1
TGTGCCAGCACCATCACCGGGAACACTGAAGCTTTCTTT
CASTITGNTEAFF
>TRBV12-3/TRBV12-4|.|many|TRBJ2-5
TGTGCCAGCAGTTTAGCAGGGGACCTAGGGGTAGTGGACTTC
CASSLAGDLGVVDF
>TRBV5-6|TRBD1|few|TRBJ1-6
TGTGCCAGCAGCTTGGCGTCGGGGACAGGGAATTCACCCCTCCACTTT
CASSLASGTGNSPLHF
>TRBV9|.|few|TRBJ2-7
TGTGCCAGCAGCGTAGGGGCGGAGCAGTACTTC
CASSVGAEQYF
>TRBV6-1|.|few|TRBJ1-1
TGTGCCAGCATTGGAAGTACTGAAGCTTTCTTT
CASIGSTEAFF
>TRBV3-1|TRBD2|few|TRBJ2-7
TGTGCCAGCAGCCAAGATCTACTAGCGGGAGTGTACGAGCAGTACTTC
CASSQDLLAGVYEQYF
>TRBV11-1|.|.|TRBJ2-7
TGTGCCAGCAGCAAAAGTTGGGGAGCGGGACAAAACTCCTACGAGCAGTACTTC
CASSKSWGAGQNSYEQYF
>TRBV24-1|.|many|TRBJ2-1
TGTGCCACCAGTCCGGGAGTTCCCCCAGACAATGAGCAGTTCTTC
CATSPGVPPDNEQFF
>TRBV4-3|.|many|TRBJ1-2
TGCGCCAGCAGCCAAGATACGGGATTGGATGGCTACACCTTC
CASSQDTGLDGYTF
>TRBV5-6|TRBD2|few|TRBJ2-3
TGTGCCAGCAGCTTGGCCCGAGCGGGGAGCACAGATACGCAGTATTTT
CASSLARAGSTDTQYF
>TRBV7-8|.|few|TRBJ2-7
TGTGCCAGCAGCTTACTTTTCCTAGTCGGGCACGAGCAGTACTTC
CASSLLFLVGHEQYF
>TRBV29-1|TRBD1|many|TRBJ2-4
TGCAGCGTATCCAGGGGGCTCGTGGGCAAAAACATTCAGTACTTC
CSVSRGLVGKNIQYF